This T cell receptor beta chain was captured by sequencing in a study of T cell changes during pregnancy in multiple sclerosis. TCRdb's copy holds only in-frame clones and misses some; the assay was immunoSEQ multiplex PCR. The sample gives 70,000 or so clones, roughly 88% of which show up once; 1.4% is in the top ten. There are 15 residues in the CDR3. Material: peripheral blood, obtained in the third trimester of pregnancy. The origin of this receptor is a female donor with multiple sclerosis, enrolled in a pregnancy study. V and J are TRBV21-1 and TRBJ1-4; TRBD1, as called in the table, went unchecked against the DNA. TRBV21-1 is a pseudogene segment. The CDR3 region has the DNA TGTGCCAGCAGCATTGAACAGGGGGCGGACGAAAAACTGTTTTTT. Residues: CASSIEQGADEKLFF.